The 19 T cell receptor beta chains below were found in one sample sequenced in a study of human T cells and chemical hapten exposure. The sample's time point: patch test 1, 2 weeks after DPC sensitization. The treatment here: therapeutic diphenylcyclopropenone sensitization with weekly scalp DPC. TCRdb processed the RACE reads anew with MiXCR; each CDR3 protein has one entry. This repertoire shows around 340,000 distinct CDR3 sequences, around 7% found once; its top ten account for less than 10%. The sequencing used whole blood, collected in connection with sensitization to the hapten diphenylcyclopropenone (DPC). The source of these receptors is a woman younger than 35 with alopecia areata. Some clones in this sample may be carry-over from other donors' samples.

This chain connects TRBV6-2 or TRBV6-3 to TRBJ2-6, with 8 bases fitting TRBD1. The CDR3 covers 18 residues. The germline V gene has CDR1 MNHEY and CDR2 SVGEGT. The V segment lost 5 bases and the J segment 4 bases; nucleotides outside the gene matches: 13. CDR3 coding DNA: TGTGCCAGCAGTCCTAAATTTCAGGGGGCGAACGGGGCCAACGTCCTGACTTTC. The encoded protein is CASSPKFQGANGANVLTF.

This clonotype has at least ten counts. The V gene is TRBV25-1, the J gene TRBJ2-7; tentatively, D is TRBD2 (5 bases). Trimming left V 5 bases short and J 6 bases short, with 17 bases between. This CDR3 region has 14 residues. The germline gives CDR1 MGHDK, CDR2 SYGVNS. The CDR3 DNA reads as TGTGCCAGCAGTCCCCCACTGGATAGCGTCGAGCAGTACTTC. Encoded protein: CASSPPLDSVEQYF.

J is TRBJ2-5 and V is TRBV4-1; 15 bases fit TRBD2. V lost 5 bases, J lost 4 bases, and 8 bases stayed unmatched. The CDR3 runs 17 residues. Per germline, CDR1 MGHRA and CDR2 YSYEKL. The CDR3 region is CASSKGLAGGRGETQYF. The CDR3 DNA is TGCGCCAGCAGCAAGGGACTAGCGGGGGGCCGCGGAGAGACCCAGTACTTC.

This clonotype was seen many times. The genes are TRBV7-2 and TRBJ2-3, with D hard to call. The V gene lost 6 bases and the J gene lost 1 base, with 2 bases spanning the gap. CDR3 size: 11 residues. The V gene's germline CDR1 is SGHTA and CDR2 FQGNSA. As DNA, the CDR3 is TGTGCCAGCAGGGGCACAGATACGCAGTATTTT. This codes for CASRGTDTQYF.

This clonotype has just a few counts. V usage is TRBV10-3 and J usage is TRBJ2-7; 7 bases agree with TRBD2. This CDR3 comprises 16 residues. CDR1 is ENHRY and CDR2 is SYGVKD in the germline V gene. With 8 bases clipped from V and 2 bases from J, the junction kept 15 bases outside the gene matches. The CDR3 spells CAIRQAQGLEPYEQYF. CDR3 coding DNA: TGTGCCATCCGGCAAGCACAAGGACTAGAGCCCTACGAGCAGTACTTC.

This chain joins TRBV2 and TRBJ2-1; 10 positions match TRBD1. Germline values: CDR1 SNHLY, CDR2 FYNNEI. With 3 bases clipped from V and 2 bases from J, the junction kept 7 bases outside the gene matches. This CDR3 is built from 17 residues. The CDR3 DNA follows: TGTGCCAGCAGTGAGGTCGCAGGGACAGGGGCCTACAATGAGCAGTTCTTC. Translated, it gives CASSEVAGTGAYNEQFF.

In this sample, this clonotype turned up many times. The CDR3 DNA reads TGTGCCAGCAGTCGAAGGGACGGCTACAATGAGCAGTTCTTC. Protein sequence: CASSRRDGYNEQFF. The chain has TRBV6-5 and TRBJ2-1; D possibly matches TRBD1 or TRBD2 (5 bases each). Trimming removed 5 bases at V and 3 bases at J, with 11 bases between. Per the germline V gene, CDR1 is MNHEY and CDR2 is SVGAGI. This CDR3 has 14 amino acids.

This clonotype was counted between two and nine times. The chain combines TRBV29-1 with TRBJ2-3; possible D gene TRBD1, 6 bases. V was clipped by 3 bases and J by 1 base, with 11 bases between them. CDR3 length: 14 amino acids. CDR1 and CDR2 (germline): SQVTM, ANQGSEA. The CDR3 nucleotides are TGCAGCGTTGATTGGGACAAGGGCACAGATACGCAGTATTTT. Residues: CSVDWDKGTDTQYF.

The chain employs TRBV4-3 and TRBJ1-2; 7 positions match TRBD1. This CDR3 is 16 amino acids long. V dropped 4 bases and J dropped 1; count of bases not matched to a gene: 9. CDR1 is LGHNA, CDR2 YSLEER, per germline. The CDR3 DNA reads TGCGCCAGCAGCCTGATTCCCCGGGACAGTAACTATGGCTACACCTTC. Translation: CASSLIPRDSNYGYTF.

This clonotype was detected many times. The V call is TRBV5-4, the J call TRBJ2-3, with 7 bases that match TRBD1. Germline lookup yields CDR1 SGHNT and CDR2 YYREEE (reference sequence). The junction had 3 bases not matched to a gene; V was cut back by 3 bases and J by 5 bases. The CDR3 is made up of 13 amino acids. The CDR3, as DNA: TGTGCCAGCAGCTCGGACAGGCGAGATACGCAGTATTTT. Translation gives CASSSDRRDTQYF.

This clonotype was recorded many times. This chain links TRBV7-2 with TRBJ2-7, with D perhaps TRBD1 (5 bases). The V and J ends lost 2 bases and 2 bases respectively, with 10 bases between them. This CDR3 has 14 amino acids. The germline V gene has CDR1 SGHTA and CDR2 FQGNSA. CDR3 in amino acids: CASSLPTVTYEQYF. The CDR3 bases are TGTGCCAGCAGCTTACCGACAGTTACCTACGAGCAGTACTTC.

In its sample, this clonotype was seen many times. A junction end diverges from the germline sequence, so it may reflect a read error. V gene TRBV7-7 combines with J gene TRBJ2-1; TRBD2 agrees at 8 bases. From germline, CDR1 is SSHAT and CDR2 FNYEAQ (reference sequence). The CDR3 runs to 14 residues. CDR3 in DNA: TGTGCTAGCAGCTCCCGGGAGGGGGAGGGTGAGCAGTTCTTC. Its translation is CASSSREGEGEQFF.

This clonotype was observed a few times. The chain is built from TRBV4-1 and TRBJ2-1, with TRBD1 identical over 10 bases. Germline V gene sequence: CDR1 MGHRA, CDR2 YSYEKL. The CDR3 extends over 20 amino acids. V gave up 5 bases and J gave up 8 bases; unmatched junction bases: 24. The CDR3 DNA reads as TGCGCCAGCAGCACACCTTTTGAGGACAGGGGGGACCTTCGGGATTATGAGCAGTTCTTC. This sequence encodes CASSTPFEDRGDLRDYEQFF.

The sample holds a few counts of this clonotype. One end of the junction varies from germline; a read error may be responsible. The chain recombines TRBV7-7 with TRBJ2-3; 7 nucleotides align to TRBD1. Germline CDR1 SSHAT, CDR2 FNYEAQ (reference sequence). The CDR3 extends over 15 amino acids. The CDR3: CASSPTGRITDTQYF. The CDR3, as DNA: TGTGCTAGCAGCCCGACAGGGCGCATAACAGATACGCAGTATTTT.

In this sample, this clonotype turned up a few times. This chain joins TRBV6-2 or TRBV6-3 and TRBJ1-1; TRBD1 is a possible D gene (5 bases). V lost 10 bases and J lost 0, with 18 bases in between. The CDR3 loop spans 15 amino acids. Germline values: CDR1 MNHEY, CDR2 SVGEGT. The DNA for the CDR3 is TGTGCCATAATAGGGACCCATCCTATGAACACTGAAGCTTTCTTT. Amino acid sequence: CAIIGTHPMNTEAFF.

This clonotype was counted between two and nine times. The chain employs TRBV12-3 or TRBV12-4 and TRBJ1-2; 8 bases agree with TRBD1. CDR3 size: 14 residues. J lost 8 bases, V lost 2 bases, and 7 bases had no gene match. The CDR3 protein is CASSLWAGGEGYTF. CDR3 in DNA: TGTGCCAGCAGTTTATGGGCAGGGGGCGAGGGCTACACCTTC.

This clonotype was counted at least ten times. The chain carries TRBV7-6 and TRBJ2-5; a possible D gene is TRBD1 (6 bases). The germline gives CDR1 SGHVS, CDR2 FNYEAQ. This CDR3 comprises 17 residues. V was trimmed by 2 bases and J by 2 bases, leaving 18 bases between them. The CDR3 DNA sequence: TGTGCCAGCAGCTTAACATACCGGGACACCAGTCAAGAGACCCAGTACTTC. This translates into CASSLTYRDTSQETQYF.

CDR3 residues: CASSSRADGRDEVYNYGYTF. The CDR3 DNA reads TGTGCCAGCAGTAGCAGGGCGGATGGAAGAGATGAGGTGTATAACTATGGCTACACCTTC. V is TRBV6-2 or TRBV6-3 and J is TRBJ1-2; the D gene is possibly TRBD1 (5 bases). CDR1 MNHEY and CDR2 SVGEGT come from the germline V gene. Trimming removed 5 bases from V and 1 base from J, with 29 bases in between. This CDR3 contains 20 residues.

This clonotype was picked up many times. The chain employs TRBV4-2 and TRBJ2-3, with 10 bases lining up with TRBD2. J was trimmed by 5 bases and V by 0 bases; bases with no gene match: 14. Germline CDR1 and CDR2: LGHNA and YNFKEQ. This CDR3 is 19 amino acids long. CDR3 sequence reads: CASSQDPQRGGSAQDTQYF. The CDR3 region has the DNA TGTGCCAGCAGCCAAGATCCCCAGCGGGGGGGTTCGGCCCAAGATACGCAGTATTTT.